The 24 T cell receptor beta chains below all came from one sample that was sequenced in a study of response to subunit inactivated influenza vaccine. One entry per CDR3 protein results from TCRdb running MiXCR on the RT-PCR reads. There are about 780,000 distinct CDR3 sequences in the sample; roughly 18% occur only once, and approximately 10% lies in the top ten. Sample: PBMCs from blood, taken about 5 days after vaccination. The origin of the receptors is a man aged 50 to 59 who received an inactivated influenza vaccine.

The chain employs TRBV25-1 and TRBJ2-7, with 7 bases identical to TRBD2. With 5 bases clipped from V and 7 bases from J, the junction kept 14 bases outside the gene matches. Germline CDR1 reads MGHDK; CDR2 reads SYGVNS. This CDR3 contains 15 residues. CDR3 sequence (DNA): TGTGCCAGCAGTCCCTCCGGGACTATAAAAGAGGAGCAGTACTTC. Translating it yields CASSPSGTIKEEQYF.

The chain is built from TRBV4-3 and TRBJ2-7; TRBD1 matches at 10 bases. Germline CDR1 reads LGHNA; CDR2 reads YSLEER. The CDR3 sequence is 15 residues long. V lost 4 bases to trimming and J lost 2 bases; unmatched junction nucleotides: 5. Here the CDR3 reads CASSPGQGRPYEQYF. For the CDR3, the DNA is TGCGCCAGCAGCCCGGGACAGGGGCGACCCTACGAGCAGTACTTC.

There are many counts of this clonotype. The chain has TRBV3-1 and TRBJ2-2; D is ambiguous. Deletions cut 1 base from V and 6 bases from J, with 18 bases between. CDR3 length equals 17 residues. Germline CDR1 and CDR2: LGHDT and YNNKEL (reference sequence). Here the CDR3 DNA reads TGTGCCAGCAGCCAAGTTCAACTTAGGTGGAGTCCCGGGGAGCTGTTTTTT. Translation: CASSQVQLRWSPGELFF.

This clonotype was seen a handful of times. The chain carries TRBV12-3 or TRBV12-4 and TRBJ2-7; D possibly corresponds to TRBD1 (7 bases). V was trimmed by 4 bases and J by 3 bases, leaving 19 bases between them. The CDR3 loop spans 16 amino acids. As DNA, the CDR3 is TGTGCCAGCAGTTCGCGTCCCCGACAGGGAGGCTACGAGCAGTACTTC. Protein: CASSSRPRQGGYEQYF.

This clonotype was observed a few times. This chain joins TRBV10-3 and TRBJ2-2; tentative D call: TRBD1 (6 bases). CDR1 ENHRY and CDR2 SYGVKD come from the germline V gene. There are 14 residues in the CDR3. Trimming removed 10 bases from V and 0 bases from J, with 12 bases in between. Here the CDR3 reads CATYQGPNTGELFF. CDR3 nucleotides: TGTGCCACTTACCAGGGGCCGAACACCGGGGAGCTGTTTTTT.

The chain carries TRBV6-5 and TRBJ1-2; 7 bases line up with TRBD1. Germline V gives CDR1 MNHEY, CDR2 SVGAGI. The trim removed 0 bases at V and 8 bases at J, leaving 6 bases unmatched. The CDR3 loop spans 14 amino acids. DNA for the CDR3: TGTGCCAGCAGTTACTCGATTGCGGGACAGGGCTACACCTTC. As protein: CASSYSIAGQGYTF.

This clonotype was counted between two and nine times. The chain links TRBV5-1 to TRBJ1-2; 9 bases agree with TRBD1. This CDR3 region has 13 residues. The germline gives CDR1 SGHRS, CDR2 YFSETQ. V lost 2 bases and J lost 8; bases outside the gene matches: 4. The CDR3 DNA reads TGCGCCAGCAGCTTACAGGGGGCGGAAGGCTACACCTTC. Amino acids: CASSLQGAEGYTF.

This clonotype was seen more than once but under ten times. The chain recombines TRBV28 with TRBJ1-3, with 7 positions matching TRBD1. Trimming removed 8 bases from V and 0 bases from J; junction bases left unmatched: 4. CDR1 and CDR2 (germline): MDHEN, SYDVKM. This CDR3 spans 14 amino acids. The CDR3 protein is CASRQGSSGNTIYF. DNA of the CDR3: TGTGCCAGCCGACAGGGTAGCTCTGGAAACACCATATATTTT.

CDR3: CASSQDEKSSYEQYF. The DNA of the CDR3 is TGCGCCAGCAGCCAAGATGAGAAGAGCTCCTACGAGCAGTACTTC. V usage is TRBV4-1 and J usage is TRBJ2-7; D not certain. Per germline, CDR1 MGHRA and CDR2 YSYEKL. The length of the CDR3 is 15 residues. V was trimmed by 0 bases and J by 0 bases, leaving 9 bases between them.

The V and J genes are TRBV7-8 and TRBJ1-2; the D is unclear. The ends were cut back, 5 bases at V and 4 bases at J, with 11 bases in the middle. This CDR3 has 13 amino acids. The germline V gene encodes CDR1 SGHVS and CDR2 FQNEAQ. The CDR3 coding sequence is TGTGCCAGCAGCCCCGGACTGGTCTATGGCTACACCTTC. Its protein product is CASSPGLVYGYTF. Full variable domain (remainder filled in from reference TRBV7-8 and TRBJ1-2): GAGVSQSPRYKVAKRGQDVALRCDPISGHVSLFWYQQALGQGPEFLTYFQNEAQLDKSGLPSDRFFAERPEGSVSTLKIQRTQQEDSAVYLCASSPGLVYGYTFGSGTRLTVV.

The J gene is TRBJ2-7, the V gene TRBV21-1; the D call in the table, TRBD2, was not verified against the DNA. TRBV21-1 is listed as a pseudogene. The CDR3 spans 16 residues. The CDR3 is CASSKIRQAPRYEQYF. CDR3 nucleotides: TGTGCCAGCAGCAAAATTCGACAGGCCCCCCGCTACGAGCAGTACTTC.

This clonotype turned up a few times. The chain uses TRBV10-3 and TRBJ2-7; 11 bases map to TRBD1. The CDR3 is 13 residues long. V shed 3 bases and J 12 bases; nucleotides not matched to a gene: 7. Germline lookup yields CDR1 ENHRY and CDR2 SYGVKD. CDR3 coding DNA: TGTGCCATCAGTGACAGGGACAGGGGGGCTCTGTACTTC. This encodes CAISDRDRGALYF.

Only a few counts were recorded for this clonotype. The junction shows a germline mismatch at one end, possibly a read error. The rearrangement uses TRBV7-2 and TRBJ2-7; D might be TRBD1 (5 bases). The CDR3 is made up of 15 amino acids. CDR1 is SGHTA, CDR2 FQGNSA, per germline. CDR3 in DNA: TGTGCCAGCAGCTTCGAGCAGGGCAGATCCTTCGAGCAGTACTTC. Protein sequence: CASSFEQGRSFEQYF.

This clonotype occurred a few times. V gene TRBV15 combines with J gene TRBJ2-1; no clear D. The ends were cut back, 0 bases at V and 12 bases at J, with 12 bases in the middle. This CDR3 has 13 residues. Germline V CDR1 and CDR2: LNHNV, YYDKDF (reference sequence). The CDR3 here is CATSRDKGWAQFF. The CDR3 DNA is TGTGCCACCAGCAGAGATAAAGGGTGGGCGCAGTTCTTC. The full variable domain, rest sourced from reference TRBV15 and TRBJ2-1, is DAMVIQNPRYQVTQFGKPVTLSCSQTLNHNVMYWYQQKSSQAPKLLFHYYDKDFNNEADTPDNFQSRRPNTSFCFLDIRSPGLGDTAMYLCATSRDKGWAQFFGPGTRLTVL.

On this clonotype: The junction differs from germline at one of its ends, possibly a read error. V and J are TRBV12-3 or TRBV12-4 and TRBJ1-5, with D uncertain. The CDR3 is made up of 13 amino acids. DNA for the CDR3: TGTGCCGGCAGTAAAGCGCCGGATCAGCCCCAGCATTTT. It translates to CAGSKAPDQPQHF.

This clonotype was seen repeatedly, ten times or more. The CDR3 sequence: CASSLVYNSPLHF. CDR3 nucleotide sequence: TGTGCCAGCAGTTTAGTATACAATTCACCCCTCCACTTT. The rearrangement uses TRBV28 and TRBJ1-6; D unresolved. The V and J ends lost 2 bases and 7 bases respectively, with 6 bases between them. The CDR3 runs to 13 residues. CDR1 is MDHEN, CDR2 SYDVKM, per germline.

This clonotype was seen ten or more times. This chain uses TRBV2 with TRBJ2-7, with TRBD1 identical over 7 bases. J gave up 0 bases and V 6 bases, and 2 bases lay outside the gene matches. Looked up from germline, CDR1 is SNHLY and CDR2 is FYNNEI. The length of the CDR3 is 13 residues. CDR3 protein: CASSDRASYEQYF. The CDR3, as DNA: TGTGCCAGCAGCGACAGGGCCTCCTACGAGCAGTACTTC. Variable domain in full (rest from reference TRBV2 and TRBJ2-7): EPEVTQTPSHQVTQMGQEVILRCVPISNHLYFYWYRQILGQKVEFLVSFYNNEISEKSEIFDDQFSVERPDGSNFTLKIRSTKLEDSAMYFCASSDRASYEQYFGPGTRLTVT.

This chain joins TRBV5-5 and TRBJ2-5; D may be TRBD2 (6 bases). CDR3 length equals 16 residues. V was shortened by 4 bases and J by 1 base, with 17 bases between the two germline ends. From germline, CDR1 is SGHKS and CDR2 YYEKEE (reference sequence). The CDR3 loop reads CASSRSIRGIQETQYF. The CDR3 DNA reads TGTGCCAGCAGCCGTTCCATACGGGGGATCCAAGAGACCCAGTACTTC.

This clonotype was counted at least ten times. This chain links TRBV14 with TRBJ2-2; 7 bases are a match to TRBD1. V dropped 5 bases and J dropped 1; count of bases not matched to a gene: 7. Per the germline V gene, CDR1 is SGHDN and CDR2 is FVKESK. The CDR3 consists of 16 residues. Here the CDR3 reads CASSTNRGQNTGELFF. In nucleotides, the CDR3 is TGTGCCAGCAGCACCAACAGGGGTCAGAACACCGGGGAGCTGTTTTTT.

This sequence joins TRBV9 and TRBJ1-6, with no clear D. CDR3 length: 13 amino acids. From germline, CDR1 is SGDLS and CDR2 YYNGEE. With 0 bases removed from V and 9 bases from J, the gap between germline ends came to 7 bases. The DNA of the CDR3 is TGTGCCAGCAGCGTAGGGGAGGTTTCACCCCTCCACTTT. This gives the protein CASSVGEVSPLHF.

This clonotype was picked up a small number of times. The V gene is TRBV28, the J gene TRBJ2-7, with D possibly being TRBD1 (6 bases). The CDR3 has 15 amino acids. The V gene lost 10 bases and the J gene lost 4 bases, with 23 bases spanning the gap. Germline loops: CDR1 MDHEN, CDR2 SYDVKM. The DNA for the CDR3 is TGTGCCACACTTGGGCCCGGGGACACCACATACGAGCAGTACTTC. Translation: CATLGPGDTTYEQYF.

This clonotype was seen a few times. The V gene is TRBV6-1, the J gene TRBJ2-7; TRBD2 agrees at 7 bases. Per germline, CDR1 MNHNS and CDR2 SASEGT. The ends lost 7 bases at V and 3 bases at J; junction bases unmatched: 9. The CDR3 is 14 amino acids. CDR3 protein: CASTSGGGFYEQYF. CDR3 coding DNA: TGTGCCAGCACCTCGGGGGGAGGGTTCTACGAGCAGTACTTC.

Many counts were recorded for this clonotype. The rearrangement links TRBV7-9 to TRBJ2-1, with D hard to call. V lost 1 base to trimming and J lost 2 bases, with 6 bases between them. Germline CDR1 reads SEHNR; CDR2 reads FQNEAQ (reference sequence). The CDR3 extends over 14 amino acids. CDR3 in amino acids: CASSLGSAYNEQFF. For the CDR3, the DNA is TGTGCCAGCAGCTTAGGCTCAGCCTACAATGAGCAGTTCTTC.

The chain joins TRBV7-9 to TRBJ1-6; 9 nucleotides align to TRBD1. With V trimmed by 5 bases and J by 13 bases, 9 bases remained unmatched. The CDR3 runs to 14 residues. The germline V gene has CDR1 SEHNR and CDR2 FQNEAQ (reference sequence). The CDR3, as DNA: TGTGCCAGCAGCGTAACGGGACAGGGATTGCCCCTCCACTTT. It codes for CASSVTGQGLPLHF. Supplemented by reference TRBV7-9 and TRBJ1-6, the full variable domain reads DTGVSQNPRHKITKRGQNVTFRCDPISEHNRLYWYRQTLGQGPEFLTYFQNEAQLEKSRLLSDRFSAERPKGSFSTLEIQRTEQGDSAMYLCASSVTGQGLPLHFGNGTRLTVT.